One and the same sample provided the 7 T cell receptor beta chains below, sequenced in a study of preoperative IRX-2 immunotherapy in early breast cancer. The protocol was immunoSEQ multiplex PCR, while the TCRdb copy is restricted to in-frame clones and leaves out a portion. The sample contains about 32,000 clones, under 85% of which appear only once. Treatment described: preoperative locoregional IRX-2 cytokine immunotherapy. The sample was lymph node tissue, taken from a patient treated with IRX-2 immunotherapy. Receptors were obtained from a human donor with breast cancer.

CDR3 amino acids: CASSQGLQYSSYNEQFF. The DNA of the CDR3 is TGCGCCAGCAGCCAAGGGCTGCAGTACAGCTCCTACAATGAGCAGTTCTTC. The genes are TRBV4-1 and TRBJ2-1, with D hard to call. This CDR3 is built from 17 residues. The V end was cut by 1 base, the J end by 0 bases, with 13 bases between. Germline CDR1 reads MGHRA; CDR2 reads YSYEKL.

CDR3 residues: CASSINTGTRLFF. DNA for the CDR3: TGTGCCAGTAGTATAAATACAGGGACAAGGCTGTTTTTT. The chain is built from TRBV19 and TRBJ1-4, with TRBD1 as a possible D gene (6 bases). The length of the CDR3 is 13 residues. Trimming shortened V by 2 bases and J by 14 bases, and 15 bases separated the two germline ends. The germline V gene encodes CDR1 LNHDA and CDR2 SQIVND (reference sequence).

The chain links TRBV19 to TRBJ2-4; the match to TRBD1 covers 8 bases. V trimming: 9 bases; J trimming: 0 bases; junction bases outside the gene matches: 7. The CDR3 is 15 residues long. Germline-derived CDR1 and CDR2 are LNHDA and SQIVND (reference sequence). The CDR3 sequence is CASRDRLLAKNIQYF. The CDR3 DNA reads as TGTGCCAGCCGGGACAGGCTCCTAGCCAAAAACATTCAGTACTTC.

CDR3 sequence: CASSQEGGPFTDTQYF. DNA for the CDR3: TGTGCCAGTAGTCAAGAAGGGGGGCCATTCACAGATACGCAGTATTTT. The J gene is TRBJ2-3, the V gene TRBV19; TRBD1 or TRBD2 may be the D gene (6 bases each). Trimming shortened V by 5 bases and J by 2 bases, and 17 bases separated the two germline ends. The CDR3 covers 16 residues. Looked up from germline, CDR1 is LNHDA and CDR2 is SQIVND (reference sequence).

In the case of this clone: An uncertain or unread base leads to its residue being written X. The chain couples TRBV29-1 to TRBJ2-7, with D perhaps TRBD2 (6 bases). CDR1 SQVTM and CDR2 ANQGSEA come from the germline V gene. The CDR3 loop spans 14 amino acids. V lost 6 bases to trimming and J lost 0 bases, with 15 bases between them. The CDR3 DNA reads TGCAGCGTGGGGGGACGATTRGGCTCCTACGAGCAGTACTTC. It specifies CSVGGRXGSYEQYF. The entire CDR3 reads CSVGGRLGSYEQYF.

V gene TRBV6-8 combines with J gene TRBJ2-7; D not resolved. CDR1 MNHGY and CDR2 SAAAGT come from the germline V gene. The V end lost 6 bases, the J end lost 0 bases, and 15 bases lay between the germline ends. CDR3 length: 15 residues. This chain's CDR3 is CASSEEHLPSYEQYF. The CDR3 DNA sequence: TGTGCCAGCAGCGAGGAACACCTCCCCTCCTACGAGCAGTACTTC.

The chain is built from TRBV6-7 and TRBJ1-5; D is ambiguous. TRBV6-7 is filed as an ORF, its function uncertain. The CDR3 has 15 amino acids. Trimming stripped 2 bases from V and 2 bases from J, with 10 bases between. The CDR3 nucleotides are TGTGCCAGCAGTTACCCCAGGACGGGCAATCAGCCCCAGCATTTT. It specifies CASSYPRTGNQPQHF.